This TCR beta chain was captured in a study of T cells in Graves' hyperthyroidism and ophthalmopathy. Trimming cost V 0 bases and J 2 bases; bases outside gene matches: 12. The CDR3 runs to 17 residues. Germline V lookup: CDR1 SQVTM, CDR2 ANQGSEA. TCR beta CDR3 regions were amplified from RNA. A first-round RT-PCR of the TCR CDR3 used the HTBI primer set. TCRdb reprocessed the multiplex PCR reads with MiXCR, giving one entry per CDR3 protein. Here the sample spans 350,000 to 400,000 distinct CDR3 sequences, about 15% being singletons. This clonotype was counted a few times. The sequence was obtained from a woman aged 30 to 39 with Graves' hyperthyroidism. The chain carries TRBV29-1 and TRBJ2-5; 7 nucleotides match TRBD1. Sequenced sample: blood. The CDR3 nucleotides are TGCAGCGTTGAAGACCTCTGGGACAGAACTCAACAAGAGACCCAGTACTTC. Translating gives CSVEDLWDRTQQETQYF.